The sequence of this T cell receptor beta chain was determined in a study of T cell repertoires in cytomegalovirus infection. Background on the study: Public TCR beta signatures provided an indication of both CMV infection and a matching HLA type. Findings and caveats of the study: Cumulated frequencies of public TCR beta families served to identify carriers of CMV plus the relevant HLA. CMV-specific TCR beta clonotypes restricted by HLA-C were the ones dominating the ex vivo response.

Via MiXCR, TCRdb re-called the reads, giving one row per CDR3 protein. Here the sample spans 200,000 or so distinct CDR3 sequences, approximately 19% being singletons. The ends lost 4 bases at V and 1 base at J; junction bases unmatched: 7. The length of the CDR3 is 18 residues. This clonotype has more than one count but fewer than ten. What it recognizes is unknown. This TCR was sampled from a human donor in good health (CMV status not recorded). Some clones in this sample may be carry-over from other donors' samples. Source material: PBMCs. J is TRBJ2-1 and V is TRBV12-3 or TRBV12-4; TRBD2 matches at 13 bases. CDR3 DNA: TGTGCCAGCAGTTCGCGGACTAGCGGGGGATTATCCTACAATGAGCAGTTCTTC. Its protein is CASSSRTSGGLSYNEQFF.